Shown below are 20 T cell receptor beta chains from a single sample sequenced in a study of blood T cell repertoires in COVID-19. Sequenced by immunoSEQ multiplex PCR; TCRdb stores in-frame clones only, minus some. The table records some 88,000 clones, 91% of them present only once. The sequenced sample was peripheral blood. These receptors were obtained from a human donor with active COVID-19. The donor label of this sample is uncertain.

CDR3 sequence (DNA): TGTGCCAGCAGTTACTCGAGCACCTACGAGCAGTACTTC. The encoded protein is CASSYSSTYEQYF. The rearrangement uses TRBV6-2 or TRBV6-3 and TRBJ2-7; D not resolved. The CDR3 runs 13 residues. Trimming shortened V by 0 bases and J by 2 bases, and 5 bases separated the two germline ends. The germline V gene encodes CDR1 MNHEY and CDR2 SVGEGT.

This clone came up once. The chain uses TRBV6-1 and TRBJ1-6; possibly TRBD1 for D (5 bases). Germline V gene sequence: CDR1 MNHNS, CDR2 SASEGT. The ends were cut back, 3 bases at V and 9 bases at J, with 12 bases in the middle. There are 14 residues in the CDR3. The CDR3: CASSDRGGGSPLHF. The CDR3 bases are TGTGCCAGCAGTGATAGAGGCGGGGGTTCACCCCTCCACTTT.

The genes are TRBV5-1 and TRBJ2-1, with D perhaps matching TRBD2 (6 bases). The germline V gene encodes CDR1 SGHRS and CDR2 YFSETQ. Trimming took 0 bases from V and 0 from J, leaving 10 bases between them. CDR3 length: 16 amino acids. CDR3 residues: CASSLGGTGSYNEQFF. The CDR3 nucleotides read TGCGCCAGCAGCTTGGGGGGGACTGGCTCCTACAATGAGCAGTTCTTC.

The chain couples TRBV3-1 (or the pseudogene TRBV3-2) to TRBJ1-3; 8 nucleotides align to TRBD1. The CDR3 loop spans 15 amino acids. The germline gives CDR1 LGHDT, CDR2 YNNKEL (reference sequence). Trimming took 5 bases from V and 4 from J; bases not matched to a gene: 7. The CDR3: CASSLSRQGGNTIYF. The CDR3 region has the DNA TGTGCCAGCAGCTTAAGTCGACAGGGGGGAAACACCATATATTTT.

The J gene is TRBJ2-3, the V gene TRBV5-1; 7 positions agree with TRBD2. This CDR3 region has 18 residues. Looked up from germline, CDR1 is SGHRS and CDR2 is YFSETQ. V lost 4 bases and J lost 2; bases outside the gene matches: 16. The CDR3 nucleotides are TGCGCCAGCAGCCAGCCCCCTGGGAGGACTAGGGCCACAGATACGCAGTATTTT. Encoded protein: CASSQPPGRTRATDTQYF.

The genes are TRBV2 and TRBJ2-3; the match to TRBD2 covers 9 bases. Germline loops: CDR1 SNHLY, CDR2 FYNNEI. The V gene end was trimmed by 6 bases and the J gene end by 3 bases; junction bases not matched to a gene: 7. The CDR3 loop spans 15 amino acids. CDR3 nucleotides: TGTGCCAGCAGATTAGCGGGGGAGGTAACAGATACGCAGTATTTT. Its translation: CASRLAGEVTDTQYF.

This clone was recorded only once. The chain recombines TRBV20-1 with TRBJ2-2; TRBD1 agrees at 8 bases. Unmatched junction bases numbered 12, after V lost 3 bases and J lost 6 bases. CDR3 size: 16 residues. The germline gives CDR1 DFQATT, CDR2 SNEGSKA (reference sequence). CDR3 region: CSASTRQGRMAGELFF. CDR3 nucleotide sequence: TGCAGTGCTAGTACTAGACAGGGGAGGATGGCCGGGGAGCTGTTTTTT.

The V call is TRBV10-1, the J call TRBJ1-1; D remains ambiguous. The V end lost 3 bases, the J end lost 0 bases, and 11 bases lay between the germline ends. Germline V gives CDR1 WNHNN, CDR2 SYGVQD (reference sequence). This CDR3 is 15 amino acids long. The CDR3 nucleotides read TGCGCCAGCAGTGATCCCGCAGAAGTGAACACTGAAGCTTTCTTT. Translation: CASSDPAEVNTEAFF.

This chain links TRBV13 with TRBJ2-7, with 7 bases matching TRBD2. Losses at the gene ends were 1 base for V and 5 bases for J; bases not matched to a gene: 5. The germline V gene has CDR1 PRHDT and CDR2 FYEKMQ (reference sequence). The CDR3 consists of 14 residues. CDR3 bases: TGTGCCAGCAGCTTAGCGGGGGGAGACCACGAGCAGTACTTC. Translated: CASSLAGGDHEQYF.

The chain combines TRBV7-8 with TRBJ2-3; D gene uncertain. The CDR3 loop spans 14 amino acids. Germline values: CDR1 SGHVS, CDR2 FQNEAQ. Trimming pared 6 bases from V and 1 base from J, leaving 11 bases between. CDR3 region: CASSSSRGTDTQYF. The CDR3, as DNA: TGTGCCAGCAGTTCGAGCCGAGGCACAGATACGCAGTATTTT.

The chain joins TRBV27 to TRBJ2-1; D may be TRBD2 (5 bases). Germline assignment: CDR1 MNHEY and CDR2 SMNVEV (reference sequence). Trimming stripped 5 bases from V and 5 bases from J, with 16 bases between. The CDR3 length is 15 residues. CDR3 coding DNA: TGTGCCAGCAGTCTCAATACCGGACTTAACAATGAGCAGTTCTTC. Amino acids: CASSLNTGLNNEQFF.

V and J are TRBV13 and TRBJ2-1, with TRBD2 matching 13 bases. Trimming removed 8 bases from V and 7 bases from J; junction bases left unmatched: 5. Germline values: CDR1 PRHDT, CDR2 FYEKMQ (reference sequence). The CDR3 totals 14 residues. The CDR3 protein is CASGGLAGVNEQFF. The DNA for the CDR3 is TGTGCCAGCGGCGGACTAGCGGGGGTTAATGAGCAGTTCTTC.

The chain carries TRBV19 and TRBJ1-4; D might be TRBD1 (6 bases). The germline gives CDR1 LNHDA, CDR2 SQIVND (reference sequence). This CDR3 is built from 16 residues. Trimming cost V 3 bases and J 7 bases, with 18 bases left between them. The CDR3 here is CASSMGEGGLSEKLFF. The DNA of the CDR3 is TGTGCCAGTAGTATGGGCGAAGGGGGTCTAAGTGAAAAACTGTTTTTT.

This chain uses TRBV3-1 (or the pseudogene TRBV3-2) with TRBJ2-3, with 7 bases lining up with TRBD2. V was pared by 0 bases and J by 5 bases, with 11 bases of the junction left unmatched. The germline gives CDR1 LGHDT, CDR2 YNNKEL (reference sequence). This CDR3 has 17 amino acids. CDR3 amino acids: CASSQDNLWRGKDTQYF. The CDR3 nucleotides are TGTGCCAGCAGCCAAGATAACCTATGGCGGGGGAAAGATACGCAGTATTTT.

This clone was picked up a small number of times. The sample carries other DNA sequences with the same CDR3. The rearrangement joins TRBV12-3 or TRBV12-4 to TRBJ2-7, with a weak D call TRBD1 (5 bases). V lost 3 bases to trimming and J lost 4 bases, with 7 bases between them. This CDR3 has 12 residues. The CDR3 protein is CASSFRGYEQYF. The DNA for the CDR3 is TGTGCCAGCAGTTTTAGGGGTTACGAGCAGTACTTC.

The chain uses TRBV27 and TRBJ2-7, with TRBD2 matching 12 bases. The V and J ends lost 3 bases and 3 bases, in that order; junction bases with no gene match: 3. Germline V gene data show CDR1 as MNHEY and CDR2 as SMNVEV (reference sequence). The CDR3 runs 15 residues. CDR3 loop: CASSLSSGGVYEQYF. As DNA, the CDR3 is TGTGCCAGCAGTTTGTCTAGCGGGGGGGTCTACGAGCAGTACTTC.

The CDR3 protein is CASSLTDYYYEQYF. The CDR3 coding sequence is TGTGCCAGCAGCTTAACAGACTACTACTACGAGCAGTACTTC. V and J are TRBV7-9 and TRBJ2-7; a weak D match, TRBD2 (5 bases). CDR1 is SEHNR, CDR2 FQNEAQ, per germline (reference sequence). The V end was cut by 2 bases, the J end by 3 bases, with 11 bases between. This CDR3 has 14 residues.

This clone has just a few counts. The chain combines TRBV10-2 with TRBJ2-5, with D perhaps matching TRBD2 (6 bases). Trimming removed 0 bases at V and 4 bases at J, with 18 bases between. Germline V gene data show CDR1 as WSHSY and CDR2 as SAAADI. The CDR3 consists of 17 residues. Written as DNA, the CDR3 is TGCGCCAGCAGTGAGTCGGTAGCCCAAGCCGGGGGAGAGACCCAGTACTTC. Its translation is CASSESVAQAGGETQYF.

The gene calls are TRBV19 and TRBJ2-2, with TRBD1 identical over 10 bases. Trimming removed 4 bases from V and 3 bases from J; junction bases left unmatched: 5. This CDR3 contains 16 residues. Germline CDR1 is LNHDA and CDR2 is SQIVND (reference sequence). CDR3 DNA: TGTGCCAGTAGTACCGACAGGGGGCTAGACACCGGGGAGCTGTTTTTT. Translated: CASSTDRGLDTGELFF.

The V and J genes are TRBV9 and TRBJ1-4; a weak D match, TRBD1 (6 bases). This CDR3 region has 12 residues. Germline V lookup: CDR1 SGDLS, CDR2 YYNGEE. V lost 10 bases to trimming and J lost 13 bases, with 20 bases between them. CDR3 sequence: CAPSVGGGRLFF. CDR3 bases: TGTGCCCCCAGCGTAGGGGGGGGAAGACTGTTTTTT.